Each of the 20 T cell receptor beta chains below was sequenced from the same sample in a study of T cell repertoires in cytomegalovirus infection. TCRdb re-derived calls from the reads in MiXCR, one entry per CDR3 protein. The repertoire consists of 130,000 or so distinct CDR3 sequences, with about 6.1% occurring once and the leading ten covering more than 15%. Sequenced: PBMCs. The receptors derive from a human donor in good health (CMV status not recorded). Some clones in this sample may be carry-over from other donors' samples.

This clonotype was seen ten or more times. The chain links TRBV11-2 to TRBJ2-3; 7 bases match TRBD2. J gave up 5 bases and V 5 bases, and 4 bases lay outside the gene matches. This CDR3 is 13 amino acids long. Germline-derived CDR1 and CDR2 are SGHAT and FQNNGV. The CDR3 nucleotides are TGTGCCAGCAGCCCGGGACTAATAGATACGCAGTATTTT. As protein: CASSPGLIDTQYF.

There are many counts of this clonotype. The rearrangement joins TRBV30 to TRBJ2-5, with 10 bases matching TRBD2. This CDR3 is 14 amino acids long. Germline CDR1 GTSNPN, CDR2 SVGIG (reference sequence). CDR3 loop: CALLAGPYQETQYF. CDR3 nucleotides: TGTGCGCTACTAGCGGGGCCATACCAAGAGACCCAGTACTTC.

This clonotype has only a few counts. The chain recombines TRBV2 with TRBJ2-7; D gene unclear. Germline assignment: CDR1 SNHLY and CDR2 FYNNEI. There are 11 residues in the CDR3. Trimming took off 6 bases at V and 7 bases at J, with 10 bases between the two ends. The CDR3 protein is CASSPAAEQYF. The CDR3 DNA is TGTGCCAGCAGCCCTGCGGCGGAGCAGTACTTC.

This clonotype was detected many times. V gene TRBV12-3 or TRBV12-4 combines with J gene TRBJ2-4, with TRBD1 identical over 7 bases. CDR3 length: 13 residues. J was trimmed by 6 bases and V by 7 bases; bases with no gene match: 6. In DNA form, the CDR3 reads TGTGCCAGCACCACGGGACAGTTAAACATTCAGTACTTC. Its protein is CASTTGQLNIQYF.

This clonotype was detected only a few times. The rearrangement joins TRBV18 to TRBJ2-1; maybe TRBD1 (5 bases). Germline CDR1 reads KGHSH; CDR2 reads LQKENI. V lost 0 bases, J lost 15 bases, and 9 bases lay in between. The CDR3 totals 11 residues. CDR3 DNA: TGTGCCAGCTCACCACCAGGGGTTCCGTTCTTC. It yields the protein CASSPPGVPFF.

The CDR3 loop reads CAISESGQAISGSYNEQFF. CDR3 DNA: TGTGCCATCAGTGAGTCGGGACAGGCAATATCCGGCTCCTACAATGAGCAGTTCTTC. V is TRBV10-3 and J is TRBJ2-1; 8 bases align to TRBD1. The V gene's germline CDR1 is ENHRY and CDR2 SYGVKD. The CDR3 sequence is 19 residues long. J lost 0 bases, V lost 0 bases, and 10 bases had no gene match.

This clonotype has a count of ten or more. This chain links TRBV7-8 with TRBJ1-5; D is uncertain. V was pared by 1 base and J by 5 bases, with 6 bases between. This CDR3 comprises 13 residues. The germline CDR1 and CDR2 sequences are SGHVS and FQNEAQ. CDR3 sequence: CASSLVVDQPQHF. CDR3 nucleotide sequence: TGTGCCAGCAGCTTAGTTGTAGATCAGCCCCAGCATTTT.

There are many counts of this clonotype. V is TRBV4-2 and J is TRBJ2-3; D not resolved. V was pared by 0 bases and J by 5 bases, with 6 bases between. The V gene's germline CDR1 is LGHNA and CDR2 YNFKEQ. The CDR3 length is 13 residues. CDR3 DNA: TGTGCCAGCAGCCAAGATCAACGAGATACGCAGTATTTT. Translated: CASSQDQRDTQYF.

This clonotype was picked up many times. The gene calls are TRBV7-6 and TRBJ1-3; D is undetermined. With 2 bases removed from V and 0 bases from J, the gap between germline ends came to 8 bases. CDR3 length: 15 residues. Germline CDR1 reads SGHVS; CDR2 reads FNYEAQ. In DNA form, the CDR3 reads TGTGCCAGCAGCTTAACAGTGAGCTCTGGAAACACCATATATTTT. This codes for CASSLTVSSGNTIYF. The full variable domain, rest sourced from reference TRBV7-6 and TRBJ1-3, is GAGVSQSPRYKVTKRGQDVALRCDPISGHVSLYWYRQALGQGPEFLTYFNYEAQQDKSGLPNDRFSAERPEGSISTLTIQRTEQRDSAMYRCASSLTVSSGNTIYFGEGSWLTVV.

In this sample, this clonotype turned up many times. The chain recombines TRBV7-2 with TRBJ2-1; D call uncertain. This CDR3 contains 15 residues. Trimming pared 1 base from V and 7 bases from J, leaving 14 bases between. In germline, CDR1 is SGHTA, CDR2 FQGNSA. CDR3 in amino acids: CASSLGGSYPNEQFF. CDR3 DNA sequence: TGTGCCAGCAGCTTAGGAGGATCTTACCCGAATGAGCAGTTCTTC.

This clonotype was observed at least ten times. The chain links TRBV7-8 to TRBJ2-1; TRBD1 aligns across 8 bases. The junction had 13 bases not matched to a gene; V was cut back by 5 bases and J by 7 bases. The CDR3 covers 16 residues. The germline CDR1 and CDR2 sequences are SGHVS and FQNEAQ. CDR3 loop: CASSLQGRTGWNEQFF. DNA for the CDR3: TGTGCCAGCAGCCTACAAGGAAGGACAGGGTGGAATGAGCAGTTCTTC.

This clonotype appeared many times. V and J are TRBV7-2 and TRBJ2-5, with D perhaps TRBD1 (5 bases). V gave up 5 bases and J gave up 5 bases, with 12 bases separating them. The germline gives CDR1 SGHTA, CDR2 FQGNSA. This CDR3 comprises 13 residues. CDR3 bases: TGTGCCAGCAGCGTACAGGTGGGGGAGACCCAGTACTTC. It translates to CASSVQVGETQYF.

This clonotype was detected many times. The CDR3 loop reads CASSLYSGGASEQFF. Here the CDR3 DNA reads TGTGCCAGCAGCTTATACAGCGGGGGGGCCTCGGAGCAGTTCTTC. The genes are TRBV7-3 and TRBJ2-1, with TRBD2 identical over 10 bases. CDR3 length: 15 residues. The ends lost 2 bases at V and 10 bases at J; junction bases unmatched: 8. Per the germline V gene, CDR1 is SGHTA and CDR2 is FQGTGA.

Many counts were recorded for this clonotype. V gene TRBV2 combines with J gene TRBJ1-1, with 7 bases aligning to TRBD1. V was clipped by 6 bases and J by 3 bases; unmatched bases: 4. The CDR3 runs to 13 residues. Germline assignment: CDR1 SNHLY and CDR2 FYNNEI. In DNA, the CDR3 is TGTGCCAGCAGGAGAACAGGGGACACTGAAGCTTTCTTT. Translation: CASRRTGDTEAFF. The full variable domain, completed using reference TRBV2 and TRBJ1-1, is EPEVTQTPSHQVTQMGQEVILRCVPISNHLYFYWYRQILGQKVEFLVSFYNNEISEKSEIFDDQFSVERPDGSNFTLKIRSTKLEDSAMYFCASRRTGDTEAFFGQGTRLTVV.

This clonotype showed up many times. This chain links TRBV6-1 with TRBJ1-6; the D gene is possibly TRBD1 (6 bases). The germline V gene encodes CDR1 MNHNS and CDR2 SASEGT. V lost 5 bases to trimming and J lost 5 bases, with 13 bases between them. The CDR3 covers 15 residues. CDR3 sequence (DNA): TGTGCCAGCAGTTGGGGGGCAGGGGATAATTCACCCCTCCACTTT. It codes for CASSWGAGDNSPLHF.

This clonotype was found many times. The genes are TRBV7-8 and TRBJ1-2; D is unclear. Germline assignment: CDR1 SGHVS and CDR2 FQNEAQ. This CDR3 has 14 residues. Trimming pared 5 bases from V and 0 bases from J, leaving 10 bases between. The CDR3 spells CASSERGPNYGYTF. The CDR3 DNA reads TGTGCCAGCAGCGAGCGAGGTCCTAACTATGGCTACACCTTC.

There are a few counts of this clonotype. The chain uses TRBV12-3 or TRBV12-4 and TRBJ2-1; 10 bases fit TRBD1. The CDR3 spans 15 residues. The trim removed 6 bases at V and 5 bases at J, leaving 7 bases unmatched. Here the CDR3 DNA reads TGTGCCAGCAGCATGGGACAGGGGATCCACAATGAGCAGTTCTTC. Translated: CASSMGQGIHNEQFF.

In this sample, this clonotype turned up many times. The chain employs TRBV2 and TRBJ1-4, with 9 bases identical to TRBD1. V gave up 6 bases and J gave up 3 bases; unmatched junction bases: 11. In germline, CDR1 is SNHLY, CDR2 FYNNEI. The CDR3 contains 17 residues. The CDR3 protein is CASSRDRAGVANEKLFF. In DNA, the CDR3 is TGTGCCAGCAGCCGGGACAGGGCGGGAGTGGCTAATGAAAAACTGTTTTTT. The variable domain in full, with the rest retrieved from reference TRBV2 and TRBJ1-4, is EPEVTQTPSHQVTQMGQEVILRCVPISNHLYFYWYRQILGQKVEFLVSFYNNEISEKSEIFDDQFSVERPDGSNFTLKIRSTKLEDSAMYFCASSRDRAGVANEKLFFGSGTQLSVL.

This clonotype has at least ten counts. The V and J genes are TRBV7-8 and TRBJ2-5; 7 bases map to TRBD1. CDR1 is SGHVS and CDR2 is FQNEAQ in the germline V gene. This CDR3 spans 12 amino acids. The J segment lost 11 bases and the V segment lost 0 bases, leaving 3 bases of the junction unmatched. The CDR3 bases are TGTGCCAGCAGCTTAGCTTCGACAGGGCAGTACTTC. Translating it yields CASSLASTGQYF.

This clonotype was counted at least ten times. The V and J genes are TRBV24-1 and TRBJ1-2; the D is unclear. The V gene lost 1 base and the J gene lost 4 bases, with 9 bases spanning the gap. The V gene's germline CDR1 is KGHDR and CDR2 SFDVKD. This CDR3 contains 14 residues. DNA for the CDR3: TGTGCCACCAGTGATTTTGCGCGGGTCTATGGCTACACCTTC. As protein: CATSDFARVYGYTF.